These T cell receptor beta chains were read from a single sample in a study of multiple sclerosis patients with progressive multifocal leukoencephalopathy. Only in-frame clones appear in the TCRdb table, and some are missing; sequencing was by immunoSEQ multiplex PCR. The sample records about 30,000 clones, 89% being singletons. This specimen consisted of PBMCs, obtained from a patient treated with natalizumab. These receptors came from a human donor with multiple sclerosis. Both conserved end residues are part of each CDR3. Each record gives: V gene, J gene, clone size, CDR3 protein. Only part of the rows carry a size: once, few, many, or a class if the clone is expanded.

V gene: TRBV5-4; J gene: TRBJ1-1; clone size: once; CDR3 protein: CASSPKQNTEAFF
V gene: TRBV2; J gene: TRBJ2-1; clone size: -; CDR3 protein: CASTGGGNEQFF
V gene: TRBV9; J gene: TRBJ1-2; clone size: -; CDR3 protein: CASSPGTGRANYGYTF
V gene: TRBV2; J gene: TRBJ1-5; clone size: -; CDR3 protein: CASQTGGLGNQPQHF
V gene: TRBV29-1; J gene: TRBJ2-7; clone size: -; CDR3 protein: CSVGRDPGRYEQYF
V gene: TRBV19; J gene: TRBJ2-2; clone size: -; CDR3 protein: CASSTGLVYGELFF
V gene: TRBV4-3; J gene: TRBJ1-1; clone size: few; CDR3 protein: CASSQVVDTEAFF
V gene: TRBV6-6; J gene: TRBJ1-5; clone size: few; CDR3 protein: CASSRTGGNQPQHF
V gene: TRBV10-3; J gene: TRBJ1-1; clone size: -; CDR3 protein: CAISGANTEAFF
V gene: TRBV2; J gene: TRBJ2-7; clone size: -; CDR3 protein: CASSETLSAGHEQYF
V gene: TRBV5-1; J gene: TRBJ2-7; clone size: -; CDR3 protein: CASSYGTSGRSAYEQYF
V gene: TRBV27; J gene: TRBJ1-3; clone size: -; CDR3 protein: CASSLGEGSGNTIYF